These 15 T cell receptor beta chains share one sample of origin, sequenced in a study of blood T cell repertoires in COVID-19. The method was immunoSEQ multiplex PCR; TCRdb's version includes in-frame clones alone and lacks a portion of them. The top ten hold around 21% of the sample, which has approximately 66,000 clones, over 70% seen once. Sequencing input: peripheral blood. These receptors all stem from a man aged 55 to 69 with acute or convalescent COVID-19.

The chain recombines TRBV24-1 with TRBJ2-2, with unresolved D. This CDR3 spans 11 amino acids. Trimming pared 7 bases from V and 4 bases from J, leaving 3 bases between. Germline CDR1 reads KGHDR; CDR2 reads SFDVKD. This CDR3 is CATRATGELFF. The CDR3 bases are TGTGCCACCAGGGCCACCGGGGAGCTGTTTTTT.

The J gene is TRBJ1-4, the V gene TRBV30, with D possibly being TRBD1 (6 bases). This CDR3 contains 12 residues. Germline V lookup: CDR1 GTSNPN, CDR2 SVGIG (reference sequence). Trimming took off 8 bases at V and 4 bases at J, with 11 bases between the two ends. Written as DNA, the CDR3 is TGTGCCGGCGACAGGAATAATGAAAAACTGTTTTTT. It specifies CAGDRNNEKLFF. Together with reference TRBV30 and TRBJ1-4, the CDR3 gives the full variable domain: SQTIHQWPATLVQPVGSPLSLECTVEGTSNPNLYWYRQAAGRGLQLLFYSVGIGQISSEVPQNLSASRPQDRQFILSSKKLLLSDSGFYLCAGDRNNEKLFFGSGTQLSVL.

The chain recombines TRBV18 with TRBJ2-4; D ambiguous. This CDR3 comprises 16 residues. CDR1 is KGHSH and CDR2 is LQKENI in the germline V gene. The V gene lost 5 bases and the J gene lost 0 bases, with 14 bases spanning the gap. CDR3 sequence (DNA): TGTGCCAGCTCATCATCCCACACCGTAGCCAAAAACATTCAGTACTTC. As protein: CASSSSHTVAKNIQYF.

V is TRBV11-2 and J is TRBJ2-7, with a possible D match to TRBD1 (5 bases). In germline, CDR1 is SGHAT, CDR2 FQNNGV. The V end lost 5 bases, the J end lost 0 bases, and 8 bases lay between the germline ends. The CDR3 extends over 13 amino acids. The CDR3 DNA is TGTGCCAGCAGCCGACAGAGCTCCTACGAGCAGTACGTC. Translated, it gives CASSRQSSYEQYV.

J is TRBJ2-2 and V is TRBV2; D may be TRBD2 (6 bases). The ends were cut back, 6 bases at V and 7 bases at J, with 15 bases in the middle. Looked up from germline, CDR1 is SNHLY and CDR2 is FYNNEI. This CDR3 spans 14 amino acids. For the CDR3, the DNA is TGTGCCAGCAGCGTATCTAGCGCTGGCGGGGAGCTGTTTTTT. It translates to CASSVSSAGGELFF.

This chain joins TRBV24-1 and TRBJ2-1; 11 bases are a match to TRBD2. The CDR3 length is 17 residues. Unmatched junction bases numbered 12, after V lost 5 bases and J lost 7 bases. Germline CDR1 reads KGHDR; CDR2 reads SFDVKD. CDR3 sequence (DNA): TGTGCCACCAGTGCCAGCCTTAGCGGGAGGGCCACGAATGAGCAGTTCTTC. Amino acid sequence: CATSASLSGRATNEQFF.

The chain combines TRBV7-2 with TRBJ1-2; no definite D call. The CDR3 sequence is 13 residues long. Trimming removed 2 bases at V and 4 bases at J, with 8 bases between. CDR1 is SGHTA and CDR2 is FQGNSA in the germline V gene. The CDR3 spells CASSLPAGYGYTF. The CDR3 DNA is TGTGCCAGCAGCTTACCGGCGGGCTATGGCTACACCTTC.

This sequence joins TRBV9 and TRBJ1-6; 10 nucleotides line up with TRBD1. CDR3 length equals 13 residues. V gave up 4 bases and J gave up 9 bases; unmatched junction bases: 1. Germline V gene sequence: CDR1 SGDLS, CDR2 YYNGEE. The CDR3 is CASSRDRGSPLHF. The CDR3 coding sequence is TGTGCCAGCAGCAGGGACAGGGGTTCACCCCTCCACTTT.

The genes are TRBV18 and TRBJ2-3; 12 positions match TRBD2. Germline V gene lookup returns CDR1 KGHSH and CDR2 LQKENI. The J segment lost 6 bases and the V segment lost 3 bases, leaving 13 bases of the junction unmatched. The CDR3 sequence is 18 residues long. The DNA of the CDR3 is TGTGCCAGCTCACCGCGGGGCCCTAGCGGGAGGGTAACGGATACGCAGTATTTT. Encoded protein: CASSPRGPSGRVTDTQYF.

J is TRBJ2-5 and V is TRBV7-8; 7 bases align to TRBD2. V trimming: 5 bases; J trimming: 2 bases; junction bases outside the gene matches: 8. The CDR3 length is 15 residues. In germline, CDR1 is SGHVS, CDR2 FQNEAQ. The CDR3 nucleotides read TGTGCCAGCAGCGCCCCCGGCGGGGGACAAGAGACCCAGTACTTC. Translation: CASSAPGGGQETQYF.

This clone has just a few counts. The rearrangement joins TRBV11-2 to TRBJ2-2, with D uncertain. Germline loops: CDR1 SGHAT, CDR2 FQNNGV. The ends were cut back, 0 bases at V and 3 bases at J, with 8 bases in the middle. This CDR3 has 15 residues. This CDR3 reads CASSLERKYTGELFF. CDR3 nucleotides: TGTGCCAGCAGCTTAGAGCGGAAATACACCGGGGAGCTGTTTTTT.

V gene TRBV11-2 combines with J gene TRBJ2-1; a weak D match, TRBD1 (6 bases). CDR1 is SGHAT, CDR2 FQNNGV, per germline. Trimming took off 7 bases at V and 5 bases at J, with 18 bases between the two ends. This CDR3 has 15 amino acids. The CDR3: CASTEQGRRNNEQFF. CDR3 coding DNA: TGTGCCAGCACCGAACAGGGTAGAAGGAACAATGAGCAGTTCTTC.

This clone was found once. CDR3 nucleotides: TGTGCCAGCAGCCAAGAGTTAGCGGGGAGCACAGATACGCAGTATTTT. Its translation: CASSQELAGSTDTQYF. The gene calls are TRBV7-3 and TRBJ2-3; 8 bases agree with TRBD2. There are 16 residues in the CDR3. CDR1 SGHTA and CDR2 FQGTGA come from the germline V gene. V dropped 5 bases and J dropped 0; count of bases not matched to a gene: 7.

This rearrangement joins TRBV19 to TRBJ2-2; TRBD1 agrees at 8 bases. CDR3 length: 14 residues. With 8 bases clipped from V and 4 bases from J, the junction kept 6 bases outside the gene matches. The germline V gene has CDR1 LNHDA and CDR2 SQIVND (reference sequence). The CDR3 is CASLRDRGTGELFF. CDR3 nucleotides: TGTGCCAGTTTGCGCGACAGGGGCACCGGGGAGCTGTTTTTT. Together with reference TRBV19 and TRBJ2-2, the CDR3 gives the full variable domain: DGGITQSPKYLFRKEGQNVTLSCEQNLNHDAMYWYRQDPGQGLRLIYYSQIVNDFQKGDIAEGYSVSREKKESFPLTVTSAQKNPTAFYLCASLRDRGTGELFFGEGSRLTVL.

This chain connects TRBV2 to TRBJ1-6; possible D gene TRBD1, 5 bases. CDR1 is SNHLY, CDR2 FYNNEI, per germline. Trimming stripped 6 bases from V and 8 bases from J, with 8 bases between. The CDR3 is 12 residues long. The CDR3 region is CASSTRDSPLHF. The CDR3 DNA is TGTGCCAGCAGCACCAGGGATTCACCCCTCCACTTT.